This T cell receptor (beta chain) originates from a study of blood T cells in healthy people across ages. A word on this clonotype: The antigen is not known.

Combining a sample-barcoded 5' primer with a J-beta primer mix, a second PCR ran for about 7 to 12 cycles. One entry per CDR3 protein results from TCRdb running MiXCR on the 5' RACE reads. The repertoire has approximately 690,000 distinct CDR3 sequences, 58% of them found once; the top ten carry roughly 34%. Every sample gave at least 6 micrograms of total RNA when it was extracted. Study-wide findings and caveats: Higher naive T cell percentage went strongly together with higher TCR beta diversity. Not knowing donor CMV status may have confounded expanded clonotype changes.

The ends were cut back, 3 bases at V and 0 bases at J, with 6 bases in the middle. Germline lookup yields CDR1 LNHDA and CDR2 SQIVND (reference sequence). The CDR3 extends over 15 amino acids. This receptor was taken from a man aged 60-69 years in good health. The chain recombines TRBV19 with TRBJ2-6; D is ambiguous. The specimen was blood. The CDR3 reads CASSIVNSGANVLTF. The CDR3, as DNA: TGTGCCAGTAGTATTGTCAACTCTGGGGCCAACGTCCTGACTTTC.